One and the same sample provided the 14 T cell receptor beta chains below, sequenced in a study of shared clonotypes between healthy human individuals. Data came from immunoSEQ multiplex PCR; TCRdb stores just in-frame clones and leaves some out. The sample yields over a million clones, approximately 96% seen once. Material: naive CD4+ T cells sorted from blood. The subset: CD45RA+ positively selected. These receptors all come from a man aged 25-45 years in good health.

The genes are TRBV21-1 and TRBJ2-1. TRBV21-1 is an annotated pseudogene. This CDR3 has 17 residues. CDR3: CASSKAAEVRQPNEQFF. The CDR3 DNA is TGTGCCAGCAGCAAAGCGGCAGAGGTTCGACAACCCAATGAGCAGTTCTTC.

J is TRBJ2-7 and V is TRBV11-3, with TRBD2 identical over 12 bases. With V trimmed by 11 bases and J by 0 bases, 2 bases remained unmatched. This CDR3 contains 13 residues. Germline V lookup: CDR1 SGHNT, CDR2 YENEEA. CDR3 DNA sequence: TGTGCCTCGACTAGCGGGAGCTCCTACGAGCAGTACTTC. Its protein is CASTSGSSYEQYF.

The rearrangement joins TRBV5-1 to TRBJ2-2; 7 nucleotides match TRBD1. The CDR3 has 15 residues. Germline values: CDR1 SGHRS, CDR2 YFSETQ. Losses at the gene ends were 0 bases for V and 3 bases for J; bases not matched to a gene: 2. The CDR3 DNA reads as TGCGCCAGCAGCTTGGCCACAGGGGACACCGGGGAGCTGTTTTTT. The encoded protein is CASSLATGDTGELFF.

The rearrangement joins TRBV9 to TRBJ1-4; the D is unclear. Germline V gives CDR1 SGDLS, CDR2 YYNGEE. The V end lost 2 bases, the J end lost 6 bases, and 11 bases lay between the germline ends. The CDR3 loop spans 14 amino acids. The CDR3, as DNA: TGTGCCAGCAGCGTGTCGCCGGCCTATGAAAAACTGTTTTTT. Translating gives CASSVSPAYEKLFF.

This clone has a single count. The chain joins TRBV4-3 to TRBJ1-2; weak D call: TRBD1 (5 bases). The CDR3 is 15 residues long. With 0 bases removed from V and 5 bases from J, the gap between germline ends came to 13 bases. Germline V CDR1 and CDR2: LGHNA, YSLEER. CDR3 residues: CASSQDSGGGYGYTF. The CDR3 DNA sequence: TGCGCCAGCAGCCAAGATTCCGGGGGAGGGTATGGCTACACCTTC.

The genes are TRBV7-2 and TRBJ2-5; D uncertain. The V and J ends lost 1 base and 7 bases respectively, with 22 bases between them. The CDR3 is 17 amino acids. Germline V gene data show CDR1 as SGHTA and CDR2 as FQGNSA. The CDR3 loop reads CASSLVSTMPELGTQYF. CDR3 nucleotides: TGTGCCAGCAGCTTAGTTTCCACCATGCCAGAGCTCGGGACCCAGTACTTC.

The genes are TRBV6-1 and TRBJ2-1, with D unresolved. Germline loops: CDR1 MNHNS, CDR2 SASEGT. The CDR3 covers 13 residues. The V gene lost 7 bases and the J gene lost 9 bases, with 16 bases spanning the gap. CDR3 sequence (DNA): TGTGCCAGCAATTCTCGTGCTCCAATTGAGCAGTTCTTC. Amino acid sequence: CASNSRAPIEQFF.

The J gene is TRBJ2-1, the V gene TRBV19, with D perhaps matching TRBD2 (6 bases). Per the germline V gene, CDR1 is LNHDA and CDR2 is SQIVND (reference sequence). This CDR3 comprises 16 residues. Trimming cost V 3 bases and J 4 bases, with 16 bases left between them. CDR3 nucleotide sequence: TGTGCCAGTAGTATTCTTGGCGGGAACGGGTACAATGAGCAGTTCTTC. It yields the protein CASSILGGNGYNEQFF.

J is TRBJ1-1 and V is TRBV29-1; maybe TRBD1 (6 bases). The ends were cut back, 3 bases at V and 3 bases at J, with 14 bases in the middle. The CDR3 totals 14 residues. Germline loops: CDR1 SQVTM, CDR2 ANQGSEA. In nucleotides, the CDR3 is TGCAGCGTTGAGACCACAGGGAGGTACACTGAAGCTTTCTTT. This translates into CSVETTGRYTEAFF.

The genes are TRBV7-3 and TRBJ2-1, with 9 nucleotides matching TRBD2. Germline V gene data show CDR1 as SGHTA and CDR2 as FQGTGA. This CDR3 is built from 16 residues. The ends lost 5 bases at V and 10 bases at J; junction bases unmatched: 15. The CDR3 protein is CASSQGGLAPLEEQFF. In nucleotides, the CDR3 is TGTGCCAGCAGCCAAGGAGGACTAGCGCCGTTGGAGGAGCAGTTCTTC. Combining the CDR3 with reference TRBV7-3 and TRBJ2-1 gives the whole variable domain GAGVSQTPSNKVTEKGKYVELRCDPISGHTALYWYRQSLGQGPEFLIYFQGTGAADDSGLPNDRFFAVRPEGSVSTLKIQRTERGDSAVYLCASSQGGLAPLEEQFFGPGTRLTVL.

The chain uses TRBV5-5 and TRBJ1-2; D remains unclear. The CDR3 runs to 16 residues. Trimming took 4 bases from V and 1 from J, leaving 17 bases between them. The germline V gene has CDR1 SGHKS and CDR2 YYEKEE (reference sequence). In nucleotides, the CDR3 is TGTGCCAGCAGCAGCAAACCCGGAGTTCTTAACTATGGCTACACCTTC. Encoded protein: CASSSKPGVLNYGYTF. Full variable domain (rest looked up from reference TRBV5-5 and TRBJ1-2): DAGVTQSPTHLIKTRGQQVTLRCSPISGHKSVSWYQQVLGQGPQFIFQYYEKEERGRGNFPDRFSARQFPNYSSELNVNALLLGDSALYLCASSSKPGVLNYGYTFGSGTRLTVV.

On this clone itself: A read error may produce the germline difference seen at one junction end. The chain is built from TRBV7-7 and TRBJ2-3; a weak D match, TRBD1 (6 bases). Germline V gives CDR1 SSHAT, CDR2 FNYEAQ (reference sequence). The CDR3 consists of 13 residues. Here the CDR3 DNA reads TGTGCTAGCAGCCGGACAGGCACAGATACGCAGTATTTT. Translating it yields CASSRTGTDTQYF.

The rearrangement links TRBV7-2 to TRBJ1-1; D gene ambiguous. Per the germline V gene, CDR1 is SGHTA and CDR2 is FQGNSA. V was shortened by 1 base and J by 0 bases, with 18 bases between the two germline ends. The CDR3 length is 18 residues. The CDR3, as DNA: TGTGCCAGCAGCTTAGGTGGTGTTAATTCCCCCATGAACACTGAAGCTTTCTTT. Translating gives CASSLGGVNSPMNTEAFF.

The rearrangement joins TRBV7-9 to TRBJ2-1; 7 bases agree with TRBD1. From germline, CDR1 is SEHNR and CDR2 FQNEAQ (reference sequence). Germline trimming cut 2 bases from V and 1 base from J; bases unmatched to any gene: 2. This CDR3 is built from 15 residues. This CDR3 reads CASSLLTGSYNEQFF. Here the CDR3 DNA reads TGTGCCAGCAGCTTATTGACAGGGTCCTACAATGAGCAGTTCTTC.